The 2 T cell receptor beta chains given below trace back to one sample, sequenced in a study of blood T cell repertoires in COVID-19. Some clones are missing from TCRdb's copy, which holds only in-frame ones; the method was immunoSEQ multiplex PCR. The profile shows some 160,000 clones, nearly 80% of them singletons. The sequenced sample consisted of peripheral blood. All receptors come from an elderly woman with acute or convalescent COVID-19.

J is TRBJ2-1 and V is TRBV6-5, with 10 bases aligning to TRBD1. Germline values: CDR1 MNHEY, CDR2 SVGAGI. The CDR3 is 14 amino acids. The J segment lost 5 bases and the V segment lost 6 bases, leaving 4 bases of the junction unmatched. The CDR3 nucleotides are TGTGCCAGCAGACCGGGACAGGGGAACAATGAGCAGTTCTTC. This translates into CASRPGQGNNEQFF.

The J gene is TRBJ1-4, the V gene TRBV28, with TRBD1 matching 9 bases. The germline V gene has CDR1 MDHEN and CDR2 SYDVKM. Trimming took 5 bases from V and 7 from J; bases not matched to a gene: 8. The CDR3 length is 15 residues. CDR3 in DNA: TGTGCCAGCAGTAGAAACAGGGGGCGGGGTGAAAAACTGTTTTTT. Protein: CASSRNRGRGEKLFF.